This record concerns one TCR beta chain sequence. Antigen: not known. This specimen belongs to a study of OX40 agonist ivuxolimab in advanced cancers. About the research overall: With ivuxolimab, an agonistic anti-OX40 (CD134) antibody, patients were treated.

Unmatched junction bases numbered 3, after V lost 6 bases and J lost 3 bases. This CDR3 is built from 14 residues. Looked up from germline, CDR1 is LNHDA and CDR2 is SQIVND (reference sequence). The assay was immunoSEQ multiplex PCR, and TCRdb's table has in-frame clones only and misses some. The sample lists 55,000 to 70,000 clones; 70% to 90% were seen once. General observations from the study: CD4+ and CD8+ blood T cells expanded clonally by week 6 at 0.1 to 3.0 mg/kg. Researchers did not determine the expanded peripheral T cells' antigen specificity.

This chain connects TRBV19 to TRBJ2-2, with 8 bases aligning to TRBD1. The TCR sequence derives from an adult with an advanced solid tumor such as melanoma, head and neck, liver or kidney cancer. This sample comprised CD4+ or CD8+ T cells sorted from blood, obtained in a trial of the OX40 agonist ivuxolimab. The CDR3 bases are TGTGCCAGTAGACAGGGGGGCTACACCGGGGAGCTGTTTTTT. This codes for CASRQGGYTGELFF. The full variable domain, completed using reference TRBV19 and TRBJ2-2, is DGGITQSPKYLFRKEGQNVTLSCEQNLNHDAMYWYRQDPGQGLRLIYYSQIVNDFQKGDIAEGYSVSREKKESFPLTVTSAQKNPTAFYLCASRQGGYTGELFFGEGSRLTVL.